Below, 12 T cell receptor beta chains from the same sample are listed, as sequenced in a study of cytomegalovirus exposure and HLA in healthy donors. This PCR relied on a set of 60 Vbeta primers and 13 Jbeta primers. Only in-frame clones appear in the TCRdb table, and some are missing; sequencing was by immunoSEQ multiplex PCR. This table holds over 100,000 clones, 72% found once. Material for sequencing was PBMCs. The receptors come from a man aged 45-65 years in good health and CMV-seropositive.

The chain joins TRBV7-9 to TRBJ1-2; 9 bases agree with TRBD1. The V segment lost 5 bases and the J segment 4 bases; nucleotides outside the gene matches: 2. CDR3 length equals 13 residues. The germline gives CDR1 SEHNR, CDR2 FQNEAQ (reference sequence). The CDR3, as DNA: TGTGCCAGCAGCGGGACAGGGACCTATGGCTACACCTTC. Protein product: CASSGTGTYGYTF.

This clone has only a few counts. The chain recombines TRBV5-1 with TRBJ2-5; 11 bases align to TRBD2. Germline V gene sequence: CDR1 SGHRS, CDR2 YFSETQ. The CDR3 totals 16 residues. The ends lost 4 bases at V and 1 base at J; junction bases unmatched: 6. The CDR3: CASSTGLAAAQETQYF. The CDR3 DNA follows: TGCGCCAGCAGCACGGGACTAGCGGCAGCCCAAGAGACCCAGTACTTC.

The chain has TRBV5-6 and TRBJ1-2; 10 nucleotides line up with TRBD1. This CDR3 contains 13 residues. CDR1 is SGHDT, CDR2 YYEEEE, per germline. V was clipped by 4 bases and J by 7 bases; unmatched bases: 4. CDR3 in amino acids: CASSQGQGVGYTF. The CDR3 DNA follows: TGTGCCAGCAGCCAAGGACAGGGGGTTGGCTACACCTTC.

The chain joins TRBV5-1 to TRBJ2-7; D ambiguous. The CDR3 consists of 13 residues. V shed 2 bases and J shed 3 bases, with 9 bases lying between them. Germline-derived CDR1 and CDR2 are SGHRS and YFSETQ. CDR3 loop: CASSLAQFYEQYF. CDR3 coding DNA: TGCGCCAGCAGCTTAGCGCAGTTCTACGAGCAGTACTTC.

This sequence joins TRBV5-1 and TRBJ2-1, with 12 bases fitting TRBD2. The CDR3 loop spans 15 amino acids. V gave up 6 bases and J gave up 14 bases; unmatched junction bases: 15. Germline V gene sequence: CDR1 SGHRS, CDR2 YFSETQ. Here the CDR3 reads CASKLAGGLVEMEFF. CDR3 nucleotides: TGCGCCAGCAAGCTAGCGGGGGGGTTAGTCGAGATGGAGTTCTTC.

This chain connects TRBV7-6 to TRBJ1-5; 7 bases are a match to TRBD1. The J segment lost 4 bases and the V segment lost 2 bases, leaving 8 bases of the junction unmatched. Germline V gives CDR1 SGHVS, CDR2 FNYEAQ. CDR3 length equals 16 residues. The CDR3 loop is CASSLLPRDSNQPQHF. As DNA, the CDR3 is TGTGCCAGCAGCTTACTGCCCCGGGACAGTAATCAGCCCCAGCATTTT.

The gene calls are TRBV6-1 and TRBJ2-1; 7 positions agree with TRBD1. The CDR3 runs to 13 residues. Per germline, CDR1 MNHNS and CDR2 SASEGT. The junction had 5 bases not matched to a gene; V was cut back by 6 bases and J by 6 bases. CDR3 residues: CASRKAGGNEQFF. CDR3 in DNA: TGTGCCAGCAGGAAAGCAGGGGGCAATGAGCAGTTCTTC.

The rearrangement links TRBV19 to TRBJ1-2; D is undetermined. The V end lost 6 bases, the J end lost 4 bases, and 12 bases lay between the germline ends. The CDR3 loop spans 13 amino acids. Per germline, CDR1 LNHDA and CDR2 SQIVND (reference sequence). The CDR3: CASRISGFYGYTF. The CDR3 region has the DNA TGTGCCAGTAGGATATCCGGGTTCTATGGCTACACCTTC.

This chain links TRBV6-1 with TRBJ1-2, with 7 bases aligning to TRBD1. Germline V CDR1 and CDR2: MNHNS, SASEGT. The V gene end was trimmed by 6 bases and the J gene end by 3 bases; junction bases not matched to a gene: 4. This CDR3 comprises 13 residues. In nucleotides, the CDR3 is TGTGCCAGCAGCCGGGACAGAGACTATGGCTACACCTTC. This codes for CASSRDRDYGYTF.

The genes are TRBV6-6 and TRBJ1-5; D may be TRBD1 (6 bases). Looked up from germline, CDR1 is MNHNY and CDR2 is SVGAGI (reference sequence). V lost 7 bases to trimming and J lost 2 bases, with 12 bases between them. The CDR3 sequence is 14 residues long. CDR3 in amino acids: CASKTWTGNQPQHF. CDR3 bases: TGTGCCAGCAAGACCTGGACAGGCAATCAGCCCCAGCATTTT.

This sequence joins TRBV2 and TRBJ2-1; 12 bases match TRBD1. Germline V gives CDR1 SNHLY, CDR2 FYNNEI. The CDR3 is 14 residues long. The V gene end was trimmed by 9 bases and the J gene end by 8 bases; junction bases not matched to a gene: 8. The CDR3 coding sequence is TGTGCCAGTCTCTGGGGACAGGGGGCCTATGAGCAGTTCTTC. Amino acid sequence: CASLWGQGAYEQFF.

The chain joins TRBV18 to TRBJ2-7, with D possibly TRBD1 on 7 matching bases. Germline lookup yields CDR1 KGHSH and CDR2 LQKENI. V was trimmed by 3 bases and J by 5 bases, leaving 14 bases between them. The length of the CDR3 is 14 residues. CDR3 region: CASSPTTGEDEQYF. CDR3 nucleotides: TGTGCCAGCTCACCGACCACAGGGGAGGACGAGCAGTACTTC.